The source of this T cell receptor (beta chain) is a study of Graves' ophthalmopathy and Graves' hyperthyroidism. Study outcomes and limitations: Most thyroid clonotypes expanded beyond 0.001 frequency were also found in blood.

Germline V gene data show CDR1 as MDHEN and CDR2 as SYDVKM. This CDR3 contains 12 residues. V was shortened by 11 bases and J by 3 bases, with 10 bases between the two germline ends. Worth noting for this clonotype: Its specificity is not known.

Amplified material comprised TCR beta CDR3 regions derived from RNA transcripts. The authors performed first-round RT-PCR with HTBI primers and then a second-round multiplex PCR. TCRdb analysed the multiplex PCR reads with MiXCR anew, one entry per CDR3 protein. Of some 1.1 million distinct CDR3 sequences detected, 35% to 40% appear once; the ten largest clones hold roughly 10%. Thyroid ultrasound, orbital computed tomography, TRAb, serum thyroxine and clinical symptoms formed the basis of diagnosis. The chain has TRBV28 and TRBJ2-2; D is possibly TRBD1 (6 bases). Material: peripheral blood or thyroid tissue (not recorded which). The clonotype comes from an adult man with Graves' hyperthyroidism. CDR3 protein: CAVNRDTGELFF. The CDR3 DNA is TGTGCCGTAAACAGGGACACCGGGGAGCTGTTTTTT.